What follows describes a single T cell receptor (beta chain). This sample was included in a study of blood T cell repertoires in COVID-19. Looking at the study overall: COVID-19 samples collected from the United States, Italy and Spain covered acute and convalescent phases.

As handled by the study authors: Amplification of reference gene primers provided the estimated nucleated cell counts. Clones were sequenced by immunoSEQ multiplex PCR, and TCRdb holds only the in-frame ones, with some missing. V and J calls and clone size are those listed in that table; D and trimming were worked out from the DNA. The sample consists of about 46,000 clones, approximately 90% of them appearing once. The CDR3 contains 17 residues. CDR1 is LNHDA, CDR2 SQIVND, per germline (reference sequence). With 5 bases removed from V and 0 bases from J, the gap between germline ends came to 17 bases.

The sequenced material came from peripheral blood. The genes are TRBV19 and TRBJ1-3, with D maybe TRBD1 (5 bases). This clonotype was sampled from a man between 50 and 59 years old with active COVID-19. CDR3 sequence reads: CASSARLNRNSGNTIYF. For the CDR3, the DNA is TGTGCCAGTAGTGCCCGGCTTAACAGGAACTCTGGAAACACCATATATTTT.